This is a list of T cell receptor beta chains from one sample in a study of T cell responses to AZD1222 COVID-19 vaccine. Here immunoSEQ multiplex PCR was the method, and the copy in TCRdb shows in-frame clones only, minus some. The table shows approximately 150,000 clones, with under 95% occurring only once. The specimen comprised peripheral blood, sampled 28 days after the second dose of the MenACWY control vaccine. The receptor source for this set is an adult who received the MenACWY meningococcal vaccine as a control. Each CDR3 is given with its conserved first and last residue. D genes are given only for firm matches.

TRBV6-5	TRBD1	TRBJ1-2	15	CASSWTGAANYGYTF	TGTGCCAGCAGTTGGACAGGTGCAGCTAACTATGGCTACACCTTC
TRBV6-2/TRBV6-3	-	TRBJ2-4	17	CASSYSILGLAKNIQYF	TGTGCCAGCAGTTACTCGATCCTAGGGTTGGCCAAAAACATTCAGTACTTC
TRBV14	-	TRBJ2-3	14	CASSQAGNTDTQYF	TGTGCCAGCAGCCAAGCGGGGAACACAGATACGCAGTATTTT
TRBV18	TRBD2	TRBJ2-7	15	CASSPPAGAYGEQYF	TGTGCCAGCTCACCGCCAGCGGGGGCCTATGGCGAGCAGTACTTC
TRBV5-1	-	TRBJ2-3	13	CASSPGGVATQYF	TGCGCCAGCAGCCCGGGTGGGGTAGCCACGCAGTATTTT
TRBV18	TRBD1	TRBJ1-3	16	CASSPGTANSGNTIYF	TGTGCCAGCTCACCGGGGACAGCCAACTCTGGAAACACCATATATTTT
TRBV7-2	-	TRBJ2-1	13	CASTSSWGQEQFF	TGTGCCAGCACCTCTAGTTGGGGTCAGGAGCAGTTCTTC
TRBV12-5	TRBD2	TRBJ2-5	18	CASGRSTGLAGVGETQYF	TGTGCTAGTGGTCGCTCCACCGGACTAGCGGGAGTGGGAGAGACCCAGTACTTC
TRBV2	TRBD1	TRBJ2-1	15	CATRTDRGSGNEQFF	TGTGCCACACGAACGGACAGGGGGTCCGGGAATGAGCAGTTCTTC
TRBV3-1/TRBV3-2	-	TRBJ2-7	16	CASSQEGGRVIYEQYF	TGTGCCAGCAGCCAAGAGGGGGGGCGCGTTATCTACGAGCAGTACTTC
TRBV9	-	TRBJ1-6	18	CASSAPDSKGTYNSPLHF	TGTGCCAGCAGCGCCCCGGACAGCAAGGGGACCTATAATTCACCCCTCCACTTT
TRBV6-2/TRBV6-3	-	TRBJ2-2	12	CASSYGGGELFF	TGTGCCAGCAGTTACGGCGGCGGGGAGCTGTTTTTT
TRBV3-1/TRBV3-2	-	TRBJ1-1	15	CASSQGGQPGTEAFF	TGTGCCAGCAGCCAAGGAGGGCAGCCGGGCACTGAAGCTTTCTTT
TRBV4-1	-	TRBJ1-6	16	CASSQDQPERSSPLHF	TGCGCCAGCAGCCAAGATCAACCAGAGAGGAGTTCACCCCTCCACTTT
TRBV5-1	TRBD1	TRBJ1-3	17	CASSLVPPGQGENTIYF	TGCGCCAGCAGCTTGGTCCCTCCGGGACAGGGAGAAAACACCATATATTTT
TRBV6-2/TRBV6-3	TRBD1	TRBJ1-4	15	CASSPAAGGNEKLFF	TGTGCCAGCAGCCCGGCCGCAGGGGGTAATGAAAAACTGTTTTTT
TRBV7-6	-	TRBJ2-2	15	CASSLGASYTGELFF	TGTGCCAGCAGCTTAGGAGCGAGCTACACCGGGGAGCTGTTTTTT
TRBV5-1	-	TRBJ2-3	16	CASSLVPGAGTDTQYF	TGCGCCAGCAGCTTGGTTCCAGGGGCAGGGACAGATACGCAGTATTTT